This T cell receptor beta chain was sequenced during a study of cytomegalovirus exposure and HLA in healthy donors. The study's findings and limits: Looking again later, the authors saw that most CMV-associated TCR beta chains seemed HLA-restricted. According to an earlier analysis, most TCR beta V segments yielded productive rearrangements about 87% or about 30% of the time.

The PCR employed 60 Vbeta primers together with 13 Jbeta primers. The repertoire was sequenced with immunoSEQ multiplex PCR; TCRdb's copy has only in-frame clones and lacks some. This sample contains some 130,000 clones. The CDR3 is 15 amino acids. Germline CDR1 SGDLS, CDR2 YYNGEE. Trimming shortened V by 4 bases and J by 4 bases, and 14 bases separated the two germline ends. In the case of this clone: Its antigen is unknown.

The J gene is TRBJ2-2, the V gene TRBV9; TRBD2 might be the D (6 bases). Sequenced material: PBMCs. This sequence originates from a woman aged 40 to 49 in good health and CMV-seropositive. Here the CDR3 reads CASSPRDSLTGELFF. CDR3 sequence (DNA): TGTGCCAGCAGCCCCCGGGACTCCCTCACCGGGGAGCTGTTTTTT.